This TCR beta chain was captured by sequencing in a study of blood T cell repertoires in COVID-19. Participants had their cohort set by participant-reported clinical history. Assay: immunoSEQ multiplex PCR; the TCRdb copy retains only in-frame clones and omits some. Of 150,000 to 250,000 clones listed, 75% to 90% were seen once; the top ten hold about 2.2%. The receptor was isolated from a woman in her thirties who had recovered from COVID-19. The sequenced sample was PBMCs or T cells enriched from blood (not recorded which).

This CDR3 is CASSSGLAGVDTQYF. The CDR3 DNA is TGTGCCAGCAGCTCCGGACTAGCGGGCGTGGATACGCAGTATTTT. This chain links TRBV11-2 with TRBJ2-3; 11 nucleotides align to TRBD2. The V gene end was trimmed by 4 bases and the J gene end by 6 bases; junction bases not matched to a gene: 6. Germline V lookup: CDR1 SGHAT, CDR2 FQNNGV. The CDR3 loop spans 15 amino acids.